This record concerns one T cell receptor (beta chain) sequence. What it binds is not known. TCRdb's copy holds only in-frame clones and misses some; the assay was immunoSEQ multiplex PCR. The repertoire consists of roughly 58,000 clones, with 70% to 80% occurring once and the leading ten covering about 6.4%. This sample's time point: blood 4 weeks post-SBRT, at nephrectomy. As to treatment: 15 Gy SBRT to primary tumor, nephrectomy 4 weeks later. Nephrectomy followed 15 Gy stereotactic body radiation by 4 weeks. After SBRT, blood was collected at 2 and 4 weeks, plus baseline. The patient's renal cell carcinoma had clear cell pathology. The source of the sample is a study of radiation and T cells in renal cell carcinoma. General study results and limits: Top tumor clonotypes rose in blood 2 weeks post-radiation, then contracted.

There are 16 residues in the CDR3. V gave up 3 bases and J gave up 1 base; unmatched junction bases: 5. The germline CDR1 and CDR2 sequences are LNHDA and SQIVND (reference sequence). The sample in question was blood, obtained from a patient whose treatment included radiotherapy and nephrectomy. V usage is TRBV19 and J usage is TRBJ1-5; TRBD1 agrees at 8 bases. The sequence was collected from a man in his sixties with renal cell carcinoma. The CDR3 sequence: CASSIQGAASNQPQHF. In DNA, the CDR3 is TGTGCCAGTAGTATCCAGGGGGCCGCGAGCAATCAGCCCCAGCATTTT.